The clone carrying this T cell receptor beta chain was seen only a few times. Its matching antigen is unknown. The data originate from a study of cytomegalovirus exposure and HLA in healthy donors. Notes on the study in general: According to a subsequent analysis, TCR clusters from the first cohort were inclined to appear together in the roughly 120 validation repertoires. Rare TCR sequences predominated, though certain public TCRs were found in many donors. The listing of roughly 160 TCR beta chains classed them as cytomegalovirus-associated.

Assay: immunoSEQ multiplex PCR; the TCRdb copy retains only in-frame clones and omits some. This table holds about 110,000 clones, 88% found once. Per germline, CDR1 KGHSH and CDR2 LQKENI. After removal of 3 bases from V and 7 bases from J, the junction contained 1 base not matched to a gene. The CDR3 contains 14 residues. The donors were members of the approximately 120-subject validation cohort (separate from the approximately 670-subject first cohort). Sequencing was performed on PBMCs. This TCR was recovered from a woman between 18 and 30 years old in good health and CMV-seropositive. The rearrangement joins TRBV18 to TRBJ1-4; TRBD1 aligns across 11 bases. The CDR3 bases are TGTGCCAGCTCACCGGGGACAGGGGGTGAAAAACTGTTTTTT. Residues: CASSPGTGGEKLFF.